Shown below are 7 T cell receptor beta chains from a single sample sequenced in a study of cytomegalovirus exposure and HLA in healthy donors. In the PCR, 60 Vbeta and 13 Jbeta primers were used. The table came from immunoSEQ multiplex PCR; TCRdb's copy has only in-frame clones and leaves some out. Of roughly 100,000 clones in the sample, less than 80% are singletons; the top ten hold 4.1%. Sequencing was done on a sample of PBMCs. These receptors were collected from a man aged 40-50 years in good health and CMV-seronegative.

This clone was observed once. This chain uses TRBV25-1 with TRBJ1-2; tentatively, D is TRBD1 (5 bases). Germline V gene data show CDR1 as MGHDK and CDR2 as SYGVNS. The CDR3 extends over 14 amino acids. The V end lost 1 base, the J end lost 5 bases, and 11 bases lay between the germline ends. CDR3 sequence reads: CASSESGGTYGYTF. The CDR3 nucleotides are TGTGCCAGCAGTGAATCGGGGGGAACGTATGGCTACACCTTC.

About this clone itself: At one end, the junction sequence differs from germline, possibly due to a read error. DNA of the CDR3: TGTTCCAGCAGCAGCTCTGGGAACACTGAAGCTTTCTTT. Its protein is CSSSSSGNTEAFF. This chain links TRBV7-9 with TRBJ1-1; no firm D call. Germline values: CDR1 SEHNR, CDR2 FQNEAQ (reference sequence). The CDR3 spans 13 residues.

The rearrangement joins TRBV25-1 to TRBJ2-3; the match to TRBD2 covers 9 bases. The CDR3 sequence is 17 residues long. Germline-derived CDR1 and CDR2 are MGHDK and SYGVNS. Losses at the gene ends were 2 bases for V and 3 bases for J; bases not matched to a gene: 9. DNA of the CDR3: TGTGCCAGCAGTGAAATTTTTGGCGGGGGGGTTACAGATACGCAGTATTTT. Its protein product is CASSEIFGGGVTDTQYF.

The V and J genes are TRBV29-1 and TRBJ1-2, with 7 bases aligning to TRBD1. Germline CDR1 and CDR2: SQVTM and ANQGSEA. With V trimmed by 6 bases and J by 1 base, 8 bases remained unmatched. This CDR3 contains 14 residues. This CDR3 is CSVATGARNYGYTF. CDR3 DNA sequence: TGCAGCGTGGCAACAGGGGCCCGTAACTATGGCTACACCTTC.

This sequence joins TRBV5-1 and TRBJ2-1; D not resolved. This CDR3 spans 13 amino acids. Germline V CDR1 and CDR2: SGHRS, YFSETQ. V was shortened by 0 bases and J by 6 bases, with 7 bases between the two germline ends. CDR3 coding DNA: TGCGCCAGCAGCTTGGCCCGGTTCAATGAGCAGTTCTTC. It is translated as CASSLARFNEQFF. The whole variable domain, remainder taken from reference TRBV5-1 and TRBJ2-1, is KAGVTQTPRYLIKTRGQQVTLSCSPISGHRSVSWYQQTPGQGLQFLFEYFSETQRNKGNFPGRFSGRQFSNSRSEMNVSTLELGDSALYLCASSLARFNEQFFGPGTRLTVL.

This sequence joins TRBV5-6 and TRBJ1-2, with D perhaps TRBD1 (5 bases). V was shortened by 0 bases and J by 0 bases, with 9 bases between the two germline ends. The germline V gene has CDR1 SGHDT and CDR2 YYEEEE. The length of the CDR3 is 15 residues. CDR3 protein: CASSLAQGPNYGYTF. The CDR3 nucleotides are TGTGCCAGCAGCTTGGCCCAGGGCCCTAACTATGGCTACACCTTC.

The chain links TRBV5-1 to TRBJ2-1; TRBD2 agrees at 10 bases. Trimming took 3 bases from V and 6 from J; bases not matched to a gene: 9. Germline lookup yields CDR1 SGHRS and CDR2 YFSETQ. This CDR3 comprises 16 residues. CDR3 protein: CASSSTSGAGGNEQFF. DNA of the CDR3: TGCGCCAGCAGCTCCACTAGCGGGGCGGGGGGCAATGAGCAGTTCTTC. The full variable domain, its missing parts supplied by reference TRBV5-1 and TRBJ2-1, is KAGVTQTPRYLIKTRGQQVTLSCSPISGHRSVSWYQQTPGQGLQFLFEYFSETQRNKGNFPGRFSGRQFSNSRSEMNVSTLELGDSALYLCASSSTSGAGGNEQFFGPGTRLTVL.